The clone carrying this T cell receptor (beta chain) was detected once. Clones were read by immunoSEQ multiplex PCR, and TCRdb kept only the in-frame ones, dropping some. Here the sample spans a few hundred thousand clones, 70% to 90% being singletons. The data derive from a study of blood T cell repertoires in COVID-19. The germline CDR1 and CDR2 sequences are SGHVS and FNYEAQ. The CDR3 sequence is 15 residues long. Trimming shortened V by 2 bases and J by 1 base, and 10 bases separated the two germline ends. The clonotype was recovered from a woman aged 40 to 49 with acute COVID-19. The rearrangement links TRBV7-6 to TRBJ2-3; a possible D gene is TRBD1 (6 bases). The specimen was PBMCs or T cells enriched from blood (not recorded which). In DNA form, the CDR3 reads TGTGCCAGCAGCTTATCAGGGGCTGGCACAGATACGCAGTATTTT. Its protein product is CASSLSGAGTDTQYF.